This T cell receptor beta chain was sequenced in a study of T cell changes during pregnancy in multiple sclerosis. This CDR3 is built from 13 residues. The germline gives CDR1 SNHLY, CDR2 FYNNEI. The J segment lost 5 bases and the V segment lost 8 bases, leaving 6 bases of the junction unmatched. TCRdb's table, derived via immunoSEQ multiplex PCR, lists solely in-frame clones and lacks some. The sample records approximately 40,000 clones, 70% to 90% being singletons. The chain links TRBV2 to TRBJ1-1; TRBD1 matches at 9 bases. This specimen consisted of CD4+ T cells from peripheral blood mononuclear cells, obtained in the first trimester of pregnancy. The sequence came from a female donor with multiple sclerosis, enrolled in a pregnancy study. The CDR3 is CASGQGIWTEAFF. CDR3 nucleotides: TGTGCCAGCGGACAGGGGATATGGACTGAAGCTTTCTTT.